The clone carrying this TCR beta chain has a count of ten or more. Its antigen is still unknown. RNA transcripts yielded amplified TCR beta CDR3 regions. The HTBI primer set was used in a first-round RT-PCR of the TCR CDR3. TCRdb independently ran MiXCR on the multiplex PCR reads; one entry per CDR3 protein. The sample includes 550,000 to 800,000 distinct CDR3 sequences, 17% of them seen just once. Graves' hyperthyroidism qualified as stable when ophthalmopathy did not progress within 18 months. Disease duration under 2 months; hyperthyroidism patients were aged 18 to 65. Fresh 10 ml peripheral blood yielded PBMCs. This record belongs to a study of T cells in Graves' hyperthyroidism and ophthalmopathy. General study points: Most expanded thyroid clonotypes above 0.001 also appeared in blood.

Germline lookup yields CDR1 MNHEY and CDR2 SMNVEV (reference sequence). This CDR3 is 14 amino acids long. The germline V and J ends were trimmed by 3 bases and 3 bases, with 12 bases remaining between them. The clonotype comes from a man in his fifties or sixties with Graves' hyperthyroidism. V is TRBV27 and J is TRBJ2-7, with D possibly TRBD2 on 6 matching bases. The sample taken for sequencing was blood. The CDR3 DNA reads as TGTGCCAGCAGTTTTGGCGGGATCAACTACGAGCAGTACTTC. It specifies CASSFGGINYEQYF.